This T cell receptor (beta chain) appears in the sequencing data of a study of response to subunit inactivated influenza vaccine. This clonotype was counted between two and nine times. The antigen is not known. In germline, CDR1 is LNHDA, CDR2 SQIVND (reference sequence). The CDR3 extends over 13 amino acids. J lost 6 bases, V lost 8 bases, and 8 bases had no gene match. TCRdb ran MiXCR on the RT-PCR reads and lists one entry per CDR3 protein. The sample yields around 580,000 distinct CDR3 sequences, 11% to 15% seen once. Study-level findings and limits: The authors suggested that every seasonal influenza vaccination recruits few new T cells.

The specimen was PBMCs from blood, collected about 11 days after vaccination. This sequence joins TRBV19 and TRBJ2-7, with 9 bases aligning to TRBD2. The source of this sequence is a man aged 45 to 65 who received an inactivated influenza vaccine. CDR3 sequence: CASSSGRRLEQYF. Here the CDR3 DNA reads TGTGCCAGTTCCAGCGGGAGGCGGCTCGAGCAGTACTTC.